Presented here are 11 T cell receptor beta chains from one specimen sequenced in a study of cytomegalovirus exposure and HLA in healthy donors. The primer mix had 60 Vbeta and 13 Jbeta primers. Profiling relied on immunoSEQ multiplex PCR, and the TCRdb table lists in-frame clones only, not all of them. The table has some 170,000 clones, about 80% seen once. Sequences were obtained from PBMCs. The receptors stem from a man aged 35-49 years in good health and CMV-seropositive.

The chain has TRBV29-1 and TRBJ1-3; a possible D gene is TRBD1 (6 bases). The V end was cut by 6 bases, the J end by 8 bases, with 20 bases between. Germline lookup yields CDR1 SQVTM and CDR2 ANQGSEA. This CDR3 is 14 amino acids long. The CDR3 bases are TGCAGCGTGCAAGAGACAGGTTTTGGGGACACCATATATTTT. It yields the protein CSVQETGFGDTIYF. Filled out from reference TRBV29-1 and TRBJ1-3, the complete variable domain reads SAVISQKPSRDICQRGTSLTIQCQVDSQVTMMFWYRQQPGQSLTLIATANQGSEATYESGFVIDKFPISRPNLTFSTLTVSNMSPEDSSIYLCSVQETGFGDTIYFGEGSWLTVV.

The rearrangement joins TRBV27 to TRBJ2-7; D is possibly TRBD1 (6 bases). V shed 5 bases and J shed 3 bases, with 14 bases lying between them. Germline CDR1 reads MNHEY; CDR2 reads SMNVEV (reference sequence). The length of the CDR3 is 14 residues. The CDR3 protein is CASSPGQGGYEQYF. The CDR3 coding sequence is TGTGCCAGCAGTCCGGGACAAGGGGGCTACGAGCAGTACTTC.

This chain links TRBV4-2 with TRBJ2-3; D unclear. The CDR3 length is 13 residues. V lost 0 bases and J lost 6, with 7 bases in between. Germline CDR1 reads LGHNA; CDR2 reads YNFKEQ. CDR3: CASSQEYGDTQYF. Here the CDR3 DNA reads TGTGCCAGCAGCCAAGAATACGGGGATACGCAGTATTTT.

CDR3 DNA: TGCGCCAGCAGCTTGAGGCTAGCGGTCACAGATACGCAGTATTTT. It is translated as CASSLRLAVTDTQYF. The chain is built from TRBV5-1 and TRBJ2-3, with 7 bases identical to TRBD2. V was clipped by 1 base and J by 2 bases; unmatched bases: 4. The CDR3 is made up of 15 amino acids. From germline, CDR1 is SGHRS and CDR2 YFSETQ.

V and J are TRBV6-5 and TRBJ2-7; 9 bases are a match to TRBD1. Germline-derived CDR1 and CDR2 are MNHEY and SVGAGI. V was clipped by 6 bases and J by 5 bases; unmatched bases: 5. This CDR3 has 13 amino acids. The CDR3 DNA sequence: TGTGCCAGCAGGCGGACAGGGGCTAACGAGCAGTACTTC. This gives the protein CASRRTGANEQYF.

This chain connects TRBV5-1 to TRBJ2-1; TRBD2 aligns across 11 bases. Germline loops: CDR1 SGHRS, CDR2 YFSETQ. The CDR3 consists of 16 residues. J was trimmed by 2 bases and V by 1 base; bases with no gene match: 2. The CDR3 spells CASSLIAGGPYNEQFF. In DNA, the CDR3 is TGCGCCAGCAGCTTGATAGCGGGAGGGCCCTACAATGAGCAGTTCTTC.

This rearrangement joins TRBV6-5 to TRBJ2-7; weak D call: TRBD1 (6 bases). This CDR3 contains 13 residues. Between the trimmed V and J ends, which lost 6 bases and 3 bases, there was a span of 12 bases. Germline V CDR1 and CDR2: MNHEY, SVGAGI. In DNA form, the CDR3 reads TGTGCCAGCAGAACGGGACAAGGCTACGAGCAGTACTTC. Protein sequence: CASRTGQGYEQYF.

The chain combines TRBV7-6 with TRBJ2-1, with D perhaps TRBD1 (5 bases). Trimming removed 0 bases from V and 7 bases from J, with 13 bases in between. The CDR3 has 15 amino acids. The germline CDR1 and CDR2 sequences are SGHVS and FNYEAQ. The CDR3 nucleotides are TGTGCCAGCAGCTTAGCGGGGCAGATGTATAATGAGCAGTTCTTC. Translating gives CASSLAGQMYNEQFF.

This clone was recorded a few times. V and J are TRBV30 and TRBJ2-7; D unresolved. The CDR3 is 12 residues long. Looked up from germline, CDR1 is GTSNPN and CDR2 is SVGIG (reference sequence). Trimming left V 2 bases short and J 1 base short, with 6 bases between. CDR3 protein: CAWSISSYEQYF. The CDR3 DNA follows: TGTGCCTGGAGTATCTCTTCCTACGAGCAGTACTTC.

The rearrangement links TRBV9 to TRBJ2-2; D might be TRBD2 (5 bases). CDR3 length: 13 residues. V lost 4 bases and J lost 4, with 8 bases in between. CDR1 and CDR2 (germline): SGDLS, YYNGEE. The CDR3 region has the DNA TGTGCCAGCAGCCTCGAGGGCACCGGGGAGCTGTTTTTT. It encodes CASSLEGTGELFF. The full variable domain, rest sourced from reference TRBV9 and TRBJ2-2, is DSGVTQTPKHLITATGQRVTLRCSPRSGDLSVYWYQQSLDQGLQFLIQYYNGEERAKGNILERFSAQQFPDLHSELNLSSLELGDSALYFCASSLEGTGELFFGEGSRLTVL.

This chain connects TRBV6-6 to TRBJ1-1, with 7 positions matching TRBD1. Germline values: CDR1 MNHNY, CDR2 SVGAGI (reference sequence). The CDR3 is 13 amino acids. Unmatched junction bases numbered 6, after V lost 6 bases and J lost 5 bases. In nucleotides, the CDR3 is TGTGCCAGCAGCGACAGGGTAGGAACTGAAGCTTTCTTT. Its translation: CASSDRVGTEAFF.